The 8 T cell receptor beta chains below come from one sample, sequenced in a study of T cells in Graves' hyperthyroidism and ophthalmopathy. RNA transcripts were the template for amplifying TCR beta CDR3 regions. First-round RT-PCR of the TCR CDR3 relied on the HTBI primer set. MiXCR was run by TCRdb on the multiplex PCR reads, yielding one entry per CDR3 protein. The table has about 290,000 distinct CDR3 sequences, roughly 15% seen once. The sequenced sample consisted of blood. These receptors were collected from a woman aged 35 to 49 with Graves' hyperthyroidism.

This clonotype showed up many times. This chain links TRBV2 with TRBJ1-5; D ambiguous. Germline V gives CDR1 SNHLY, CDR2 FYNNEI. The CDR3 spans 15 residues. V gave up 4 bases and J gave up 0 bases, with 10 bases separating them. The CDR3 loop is CASSVGVLSNQPQHF. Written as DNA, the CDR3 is TGTGCCAGCAGTGTAGGCGTTCTTAGCAATCAGCCCCAGCATTTT.

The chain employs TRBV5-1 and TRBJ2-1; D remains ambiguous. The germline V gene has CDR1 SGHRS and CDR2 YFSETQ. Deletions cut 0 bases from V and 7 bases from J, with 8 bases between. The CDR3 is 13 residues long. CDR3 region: CASSLESRNEQFF. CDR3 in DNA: TGCGCCAGCAGCTTGGAATCCAGGAATGAGCAGTTCTTC.

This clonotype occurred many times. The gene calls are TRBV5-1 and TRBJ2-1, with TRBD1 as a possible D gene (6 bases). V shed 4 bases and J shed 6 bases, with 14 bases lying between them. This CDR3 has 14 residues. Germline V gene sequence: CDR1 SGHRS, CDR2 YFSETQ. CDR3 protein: CASSLITGSNEQFF. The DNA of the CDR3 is TGCGCCAGCAGCCTGATTACAGGGTCCAATGAGCAGTTCTTC.

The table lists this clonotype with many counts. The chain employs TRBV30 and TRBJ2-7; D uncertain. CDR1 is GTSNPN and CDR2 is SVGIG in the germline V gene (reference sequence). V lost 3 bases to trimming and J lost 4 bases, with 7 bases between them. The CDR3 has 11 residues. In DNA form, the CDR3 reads TGTGCCTGGAGGGGTGGGTACGAGCAGTACTTC. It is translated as CAWRGGYEQYF.

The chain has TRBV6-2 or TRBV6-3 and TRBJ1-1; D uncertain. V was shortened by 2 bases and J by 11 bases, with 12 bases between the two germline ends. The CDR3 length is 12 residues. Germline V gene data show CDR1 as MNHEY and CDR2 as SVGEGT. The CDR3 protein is CASSYTKGEAFF. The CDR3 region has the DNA TGTGCCAGCAGTTACACCAAGGGTGAGGCTTTCTTT.

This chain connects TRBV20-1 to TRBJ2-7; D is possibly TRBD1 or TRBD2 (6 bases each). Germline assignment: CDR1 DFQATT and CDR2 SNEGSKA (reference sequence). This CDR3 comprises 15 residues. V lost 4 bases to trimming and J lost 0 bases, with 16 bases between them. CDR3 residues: CSAKGGTADSYEQYF. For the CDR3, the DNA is TGCAGTGCTAAGGGGGGCACAGCCGACTCCTACGAGCAGTACTTC.

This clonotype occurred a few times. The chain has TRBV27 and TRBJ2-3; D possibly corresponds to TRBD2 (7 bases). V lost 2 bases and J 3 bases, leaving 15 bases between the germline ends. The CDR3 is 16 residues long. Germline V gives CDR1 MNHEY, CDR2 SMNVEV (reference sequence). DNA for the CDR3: TGTGCCAGCAGTTTAGGGGGGGACATACGGACAGATACGCAGTATTTT. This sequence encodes CASSLGGDIRTDTQYF.

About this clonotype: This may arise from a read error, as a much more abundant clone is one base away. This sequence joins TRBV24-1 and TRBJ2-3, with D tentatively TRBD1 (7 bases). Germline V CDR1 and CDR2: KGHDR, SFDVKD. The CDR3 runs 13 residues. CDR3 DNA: TGTGCCACCAGAGACAGGGAGGCAGATACGCAGTGTTTT. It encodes CATRDREADTQCF.